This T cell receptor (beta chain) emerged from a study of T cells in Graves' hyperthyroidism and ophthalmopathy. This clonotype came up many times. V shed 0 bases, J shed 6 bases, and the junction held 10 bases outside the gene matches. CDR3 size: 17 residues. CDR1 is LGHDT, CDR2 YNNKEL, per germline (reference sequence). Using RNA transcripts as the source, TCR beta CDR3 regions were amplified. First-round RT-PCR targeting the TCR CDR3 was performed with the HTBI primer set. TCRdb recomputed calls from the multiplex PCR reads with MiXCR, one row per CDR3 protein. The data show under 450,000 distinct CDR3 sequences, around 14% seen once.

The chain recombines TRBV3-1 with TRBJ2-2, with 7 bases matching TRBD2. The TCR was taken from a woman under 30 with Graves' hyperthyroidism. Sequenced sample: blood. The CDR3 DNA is TGTGCCAGCAGCCAAGAGGAGGTCGGGAGGTTGGCCGGGGAGCTGTTTTTT. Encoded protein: CASSQEEVGRLAGELFF.